The 21 T cell receptor beta chains presented below share a single source sample, sequenced in a study of shared T cell receptors in the human thymus. Clones were read by immunoSEQ multiplex PCR, and TCRdb kept only the in-frame ones, dropping some. Of roughly 410,000 clones listed, 95% are singletons. What was sequenced was thymocytes. Every receptor here comes from a human donor.

This clone has a handful of counts. The chain recombines TRBV4-1 with TRBJ1-1; weak D call: TRBD1 (6 bases). CDR1 MGHRA and CDR2 YSYEKL come from the germline V gene. There are 16 residues in the CDR3. The V end was cut by 0 bases, the J end by 9 bases, with 20 bases between. The CDR3 DNA is TGCGCCAGCAGCCAAGACGCCCGCGCAGGGGCATATCAAGCTTTCTTT. Residues: CASSQDARAGAYQAFF.

V is TRBV6-6 and J is TRBJ2-2, with 10 positions matching TRBD1. The CDR3 has 16 amino acids. The germline V gene encodes CDR1 MNHNY and CDR2 SVGAGI (reference sequence). Trimming removed 6 bases from V and 3 bases from J; junction bases left unmatched: 7. DNA of the CDR3: TGTGCCAGCAGGGACCGGGACAGGGGAGACACCGGGGAGCTGTTTTTT. Translating gives CASRDRDRGDTGELFF.

V gene TRBV25-1 combines with J gene TRBJ2-1, with D perhaps TRBD1 (6 bases). Per the germline V gene, CDR1 is MGHDK and CDR2 is SYGVNS. V dropped 4 bases and J dropped 0 bases, with 16 bases sitting between them. The CDR3 is 17 amino acids. Written as DNA, the CDR3 is TGTGCCAGCAGTGTTCAGGGGTCAACTAGCTCCTACAATGAGCAGTTCTTC. Its translation is CASSVQGSTSSYNEQFF.

V usage is TRBV5-6 and J usage is TRBJ2-1; TRBD1 aligns across 7 bases. J lost 4 bases, V lost 4 bases, and 8 bases had no gene match. Germline V lookup: CDR1 SGHDT, CDR2 YYEEEE. The CDR3 is made up of 15 amino acids. CDR3 sequence: CASSPGTEPYNEQFF. CDR3 DNA sequence: TGTGCCAGCAGCCCAGGGACAGAACCATACAATGAGCAGTTCTTC.

V and J are TRBV7-2 and TRBJ1-4; D perhaps matches TRBD1 (5 bases). This CDR3 comprises 17 residues. CDR1 SGHTA and CDR2 FQGNSA come from the germline V gene. V lost 0 bases to trimming and J lost 8 bases, with 19 bases between them. The CDR3 region has the DNA TGTGCCAGCAGCTTAGCACCCCCGGCAGGGCTGGCGGAAAAACTGTTTTTT. It encodes CASSLAPPAGLAEKLFF.

This clone was seen once. The V and J genes are TRBV9 and TRBJ2-7; D gene unclear. The V gene's germline CDR1 is SGDLS and CDR2 YYNGEE. CDR3 length: 11 amino acids. Trimming stripped 6 bases from V and 1 base from J, with 5 bases between. As DNA, the CDR3 is TGTGCCAGCAACTGGTCCTACGAGCAGTACTTC. It is translated as CASNWSYEQYF. The whole variable domain, remainder taken from reference TRBV9 and TRBJ2-7, is DSGVTQTPKHLITATGQRVTLRCSPRSGDLSVYWYQQSLDQGLQFLIQYYNGEERAKGNILERFSAQQFPDLHSELNLSSLELGDSALYFCASNWSYEQYFGPGTRLTVT.

This chain connects TRBV9 to TRBJ2-5; no clear D gene. The CDR3 is made up of 15 amino acids. The germline V gene has CDR1 SGDLS and CDR2 YYNGEE. V was trimmed by 0 bases and J by 5 bases, leaving 14 bases between them. Here the CDR3 DNA reads TGTGCCAGCAGCGTAGACCCTACCCGCGTGGAGACCCAGTACTTC. This encodes CASSVDPTRVETQYF.

This clone was picked up one time. The chain recombines TRBV28 with TRBJ1-1, with no clear D. This CDR3 comprises 14 residues. The V end was cut by 2 bases, the J end by 1 base, with 8 bases between. The germline V gene has CDR1 MDHEN and CDR2 SYDVKM. The CDR3 region is CASSLPASNTEAFF. Here the CDR3 DNA reads TGTGCCAGCAGTTTACCCGCCTCGAACACTGAAGCTTTCTTT.

This clone has just a few counts. The chain employs TRBV5-1 and TRBJ1-1, with no clear D. CDR1 and CDR2 from the germline V gene are SGHRS and YFSETQ. The CDR3 covers 15 residues. V lost 2 bases, J lost 0 bases, and 11 bases lay in between. CDR3 sequence: CASSLRSTMNTEAFF. The CDR3 DNA sequence: TGCGCCAGCAGCTTAAGGTCCACGATGAACACTGAAGCTTTCTTT.

The chain uses TRBV6-1 and TRBJ2-7, with TRBD1 matching 9 bases. There are 14 residues in the CDR3. J lost 6 bases, V lost 10 bases, and 13 bases had no gene match. Germline-derived CDR1 and CDR2 are MNHNS and SASEGT. The CDR3 loop is CATENRDRETEQYF. The CDR3, as DNA: TGTGCCACCGAAAACCGGGACAGGGAGACCGAGCAGTACTTC.

J is TRBJ1-4 and V is TRBV5-6; 9 bases agree with TRBD1. Per germline, CDR1 SGHDT and CDR2 YYEEEE. The CDR3 contains 13 residues. Trimming removed 4 bases from V and 11 bases from J; junction bases left unmatched: 6. The CDR3 nucleotides read TGTGCCAGCAGCCAACAGGGGGCTTATAAACTGTTTTTT. Protein product: CASSQQGAYKLFF.

The chain is built from TRBV7-7 and TRBJ2-7, with D possibly matching TRBD2 (5 bases). V shed 2 bases and J shed 5 bases, with 13 bases lying between them. Per the germline V gene, CDR1 is SSHAT and CDR2 is FNYEAQ (reference sequence). This CDR3 spans 14 amino acids. Here the CDR3 reads CASSLSAGGDEQYF. The CDR3 region has the DNA TGTGCCAGCAGCTTATCGGCGGGTGGGGACGAGCAGTACTTC.

This sequence joins TRBV6-6 and TRBJ2-1; 14 nucleotides agree with TRBD2. Unmatched junction bases numbered 5, after V lost 6 bases and J lost 7 bases. Germline CDR1 MNHNY, CDR2 SVGAGI (reference sequence). This CDR3 has 15 residues. In DNA form, the CDR3 reads TGTGCCAGCAGCCAGCGGACTAGCGGGAGGAATGAGCAGTTCTTC. Protein product: CASSQRTSGRNEQFF.

The chain links TRBV6-1 to TRBJ1-5; 8 bases line up with TRBD1. The germline V gene has CDR1 MNHNS and CDR2 SASEGT. The V segment lost 10 bases and the J segment 7 bases; nucleotides outside the gene matches: 15. The length of the CDR3 is 15 residues. The CDR3 DNA reads TGTGCCATCCCCGGACAGGGTACGCCCGGACAGCCCCAGCATTTT. Translation: CAIPGQGTPGQPQHF.

The rearrangement uses TRBV12-2 and TRBJ2-7; TRBD2, the table's D call, lacks a check against the DNA. TRBV12-2 constitutes a pseudogene. This CDR3 comprises 18 residues. CDR3 loop: CASRSEWGLAGKSYEQYF. CDR3 in DNA: TGTGCAAGTCGCTCGGAATGGGGACTAGCCGGCAAATCCTACGAGCAGTACTTC.

The CDR3 region has the DNA TGTGCCAGCAGCGTGTTCGGGGAAGGTGGTGTCGGGGAGCTGTTTTTT. As protein: CASSVFGEGGVGELFF. The V and J genes are TRBV9 and TRBJ2-2, with a tentative D call TRBD2 (5 bases). The CDR3 is 16 residues long. V was pared by 2 bases and J by 7 bases, with 18 bases between. Germline lookup yields CDR1 SGDLS and CDR2 YYNGEE.

This chain joins TRBV19 and TRBJ2-3; D could derive from TRBD1 or TRBD2 (5 bases each). The V gene's germline CDR1 is LNHDA and CDR2 SQIVND (reference sequence). V shed 4 bases and J shed 0 bases, with 26 bases lying between them. CDR3 length: 20 amino acids. This CDR3 is CASSKKDVVLWGNSTDTQYF. CDR3 coding DNA: TGTGCCAGTAGTAAAAAGGACGTCGTTCTATGGGGGAATAGCACAGATACGCAGTATTTT.

This rearrangement joins TRBV28 to TRBJ1-5, with a possible D match to TRBD1 (6 bases). The CDR3 sequence is 19 residues long. CDR1 MDHEN and CDR2 SYDVKM come from the germline V gene. V was trimmed by 1 base and J by 6 bases, leaving 25 bases between them. The CDR3 DNA is TGTGCCAGCAGTTTATTTGGGGACAAGAGAAGGGTAAAGCGTCAGCCCCAGCATTTT. Its protein is CASSLFGDKRRVKRQPQHF.

V is TRBV6-1 and J is TRBJ2-1; D possibly corresponds to TRBD1 (7 bases). Per the germline V gene, CDR1 is MNHNS and CDR2 is SASEGT. This CDR3 comprises 14 residues. V was trimmed by 8 bases and J by 4 bases, leaving 15 bases between them. CDR3 residues: CASGGTEEYNEQFF. DNA for the CDR3: TGTGCCAGCGGGGGGACAGAAGAGTACAATGAGCAGTTCTTC.

The gene calls are TRBV9 and TRBJ2-3, with D unclear. The CDR3 has 13 amino acids. The germline V gene has CDR1 SGDLS and CDR2 YYNGEE. V was shortened by 0 bases and J by 5 bases, with 7 bases between the two germline ends. The CDR3 sequence is CASSVDVKDTQYF. The DNA of the CDR3 is TGTGCCAGCAGCGTAGATGTAAAAGATACGCAGTATTTT.

The V and J genes are TRBV5-6 and TRBJ1-2; 7 bases agree with TRBD1. V was pared by 4 bases and J by 4 bases, with 16 bases of the junction left unmatched. There are 17 residues in the CDR3. Germline CDR1 reads SGHDT; CDR2 reads YYEEEE. CDR3 in amino acids: CASSHAALNRGLYGYTF. CDR3 coding DNA: TGTGCCAGCAGCCACGCTGCCCTGAACAGGGGCCTCTATGGCTACACCTTC.